This T cell receptor beta chain was sequenced during a study of shared clonotypes between healthy human individuals. The study, taken as a whole, reports: A reduction in generation probabilities was seen for non-shared clonotypes relative to those shared by all four donors. Sequencing depth was expected to influence donor clonotype sharing.

Trimming took off 4 bases at V and 0 bases at J, with 12 bases between the two ends. Germline CDR1 reads MGHDK; CDR2 reads SYGVNS. The CDR3 loop spans 15 amino acids. This clone has more than one count but fewer than ten. Antigen specificity is unknown. Sequencing used immunoSEQ multiplex PCR; TCRdb keeps in-frame clones, though not all of them. The sample holds over a million clones, around 78% seen once. The origin of this receptor is a man aged 18 to 30 in good health. Some clones in this sample may be carry-over from other donors' samples. The sample taken for sequencing was memory CD4+ T cells from PBMCs. Subset specified: CD45RA-negative fraction. This chain connects TRBV25-1 to TRBJ1-1; D possibly corresponds to TRBD1 (6 bases). Here the CDR3 DNA reads TGTGCCAGCAGTGCCGAAGGACAGATGAACACTGAAGCTTTCTTT. It translates to CASSAEGQMNTEAFF.